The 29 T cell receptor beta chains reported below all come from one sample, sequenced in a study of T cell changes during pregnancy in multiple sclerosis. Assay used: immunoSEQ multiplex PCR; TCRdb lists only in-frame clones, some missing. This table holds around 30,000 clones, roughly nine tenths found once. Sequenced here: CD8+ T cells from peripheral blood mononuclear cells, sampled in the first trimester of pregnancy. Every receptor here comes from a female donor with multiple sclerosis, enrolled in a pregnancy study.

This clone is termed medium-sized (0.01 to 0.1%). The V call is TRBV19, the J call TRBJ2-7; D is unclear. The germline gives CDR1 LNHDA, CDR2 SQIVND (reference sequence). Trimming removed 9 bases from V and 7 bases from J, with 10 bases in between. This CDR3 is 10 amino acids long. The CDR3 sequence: CASGIGEQYF. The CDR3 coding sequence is TGTGCCAGCGGTATCGGGGAGCAGTACTTC.

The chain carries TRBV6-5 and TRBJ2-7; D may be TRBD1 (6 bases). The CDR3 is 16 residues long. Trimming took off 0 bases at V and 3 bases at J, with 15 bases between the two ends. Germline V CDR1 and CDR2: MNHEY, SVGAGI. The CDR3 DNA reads TGTGCCAGCAGTTACTCCACCGGGACAAAAAACTACGAGCAGTACTTC. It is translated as CASSYSTGTKNYEQYF.

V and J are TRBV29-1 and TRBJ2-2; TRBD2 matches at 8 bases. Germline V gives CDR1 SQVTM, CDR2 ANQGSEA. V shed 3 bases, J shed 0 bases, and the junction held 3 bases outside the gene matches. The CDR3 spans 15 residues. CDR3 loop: CSVDLLAANTGELFF. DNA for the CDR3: TGCAGCGTTGATTTACTAGCGGCGAACACCGGGGAGCTGTTTTTT.

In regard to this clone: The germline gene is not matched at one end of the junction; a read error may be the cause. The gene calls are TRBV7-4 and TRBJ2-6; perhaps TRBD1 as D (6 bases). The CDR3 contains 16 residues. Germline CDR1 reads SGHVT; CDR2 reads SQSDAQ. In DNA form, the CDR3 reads TGTGCCAGCAGCCTAGCCAGGGGAGCAGGGGCCAACGTCCTGACTTTC. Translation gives CASSLARGAGANVLTF.

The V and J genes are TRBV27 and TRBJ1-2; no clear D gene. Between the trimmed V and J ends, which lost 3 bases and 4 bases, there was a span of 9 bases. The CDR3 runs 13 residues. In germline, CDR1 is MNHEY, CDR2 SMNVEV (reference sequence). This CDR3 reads CASSFSGSYGYTF. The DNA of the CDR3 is TGTGCCAGCAGTTTTTCGGGTTCCTATGGCTACACCTTC.

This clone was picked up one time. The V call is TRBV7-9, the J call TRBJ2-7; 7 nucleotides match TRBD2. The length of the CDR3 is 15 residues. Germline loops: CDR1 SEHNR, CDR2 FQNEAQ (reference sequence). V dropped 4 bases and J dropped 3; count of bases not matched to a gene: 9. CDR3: CASSSGRNFNYEQYF. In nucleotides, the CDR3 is TGTGCCAGCAGCTCCGGGAGGAATTTTAACTACGAGCAGTACTTC.

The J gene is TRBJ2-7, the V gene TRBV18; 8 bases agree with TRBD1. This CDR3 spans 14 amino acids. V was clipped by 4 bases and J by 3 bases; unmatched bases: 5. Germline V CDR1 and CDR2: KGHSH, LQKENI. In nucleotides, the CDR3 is TGTGCCAGCTCACATGGACAGGGAGGCTACGAGCAGTACTTC. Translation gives CASSHGQGGYEQYF.

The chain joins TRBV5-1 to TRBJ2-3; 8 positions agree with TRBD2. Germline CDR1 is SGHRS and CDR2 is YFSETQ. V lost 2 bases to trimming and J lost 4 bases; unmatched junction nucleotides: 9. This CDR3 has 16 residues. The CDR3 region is CASSFQSGSSADTQYF. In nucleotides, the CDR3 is TGCGCCAGCAGCTTTCAGAGCGGGAGCAGCGCAGATACGCAGTATTTT.

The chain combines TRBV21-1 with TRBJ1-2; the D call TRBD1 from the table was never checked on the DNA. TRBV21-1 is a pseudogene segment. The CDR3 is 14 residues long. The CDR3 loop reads CASSNTQDRNGYTF. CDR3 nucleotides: TGTGCCAGCAGCAATACACAGGATCGTAATGGCTACACCTTC.

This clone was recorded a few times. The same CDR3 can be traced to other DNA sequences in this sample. CDR3: CASSVVLAGAYNEQFF. Here the CDR3 DNA reads TGTGCCAGCAGCGTCGTACTAGCGGGGGCCTACAATGAGCAGTTCTTC. The genes are TRBV9 and TRBJ2-1; TRBD2 matches 11 bases. J gave up 2 bases and V 2 bases, and 3 bases lay outside the gene matches. In germline, CDR1 is SGDLS, CDR2 YYNGEE. The CDR3 consists of 16 residues.

The CDR3 protein is CASSLTSGREQYF. The CDR3 DNA reads TGTGCCAGCAGTTTAACTAGCGGGAGAGAGCAGTATTTT. The chain is built from TRBV27 and TRBJ2-3, with 11 positions matching TRBD2. The junction had 3 bases not matched to a gene; V was cut back by 2 bases and J by 11 bases. This CDR3 is 13 amino acids long. Per the germline V gene, CDR1 is MNHEY and CDR2 is SMNVEV (reference sequence).

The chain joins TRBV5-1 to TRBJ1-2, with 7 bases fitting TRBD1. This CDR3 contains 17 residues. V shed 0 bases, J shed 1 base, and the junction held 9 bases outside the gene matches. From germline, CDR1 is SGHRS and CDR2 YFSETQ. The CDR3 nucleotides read TGCGCCAGCAGCTTGGGGACAGGAACGGTCGATAACTATGGCTACACCTTC. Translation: CASSLGTGTVDNYGYTF.

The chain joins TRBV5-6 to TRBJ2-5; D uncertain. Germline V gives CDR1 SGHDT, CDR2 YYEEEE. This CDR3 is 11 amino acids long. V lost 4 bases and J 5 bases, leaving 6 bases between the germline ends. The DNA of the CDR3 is TGTGCCAGCAGCGCCAGGGAGACCCAGTACTTC. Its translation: CASSARETQYF.

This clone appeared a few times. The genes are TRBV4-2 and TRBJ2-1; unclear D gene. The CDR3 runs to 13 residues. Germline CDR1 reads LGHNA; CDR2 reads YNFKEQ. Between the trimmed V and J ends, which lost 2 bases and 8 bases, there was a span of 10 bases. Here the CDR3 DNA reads TGTGCCAGCAGCCAATACCCCCAGGATGAGCAGTTCTTC. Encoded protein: CASSQYPQDEQFF.

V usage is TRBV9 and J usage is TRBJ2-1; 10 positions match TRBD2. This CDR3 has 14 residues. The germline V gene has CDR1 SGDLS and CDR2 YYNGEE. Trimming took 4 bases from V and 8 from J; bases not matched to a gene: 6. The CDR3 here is CASSPWTSGDEQFF. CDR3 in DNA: TGTGCCAGCAGCCCGTGGACTAGCGGCGATGAGCAGTTCTTC.

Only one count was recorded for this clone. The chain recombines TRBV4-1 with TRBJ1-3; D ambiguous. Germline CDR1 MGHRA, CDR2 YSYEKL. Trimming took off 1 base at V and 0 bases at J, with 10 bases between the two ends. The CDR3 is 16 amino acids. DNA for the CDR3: TGCGCCAGCAGCCAAGTTGGCAGGTACTCTGGAAACACCATATATTTT. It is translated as CASSQVGRYSGNTIYF.

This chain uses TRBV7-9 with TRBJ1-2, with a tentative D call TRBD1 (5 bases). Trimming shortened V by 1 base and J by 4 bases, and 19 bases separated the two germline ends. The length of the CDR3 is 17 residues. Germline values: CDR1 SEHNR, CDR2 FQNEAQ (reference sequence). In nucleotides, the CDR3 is TGTGCCAGCAGCTTAGAGCCCCCGGGGGGTGGCTCCTATGGCTACACCTTC. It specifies CASSLEPPGGGSYGYTF. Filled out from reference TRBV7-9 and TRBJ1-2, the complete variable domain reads DTGVSQNPRHKITKRGQNVTFRCDPISEHNRLYWYRQTLGQGPEFLTYFQNEAQLEKSRLLSDRFSAERPKGSFSTLEIQRTEQGDSAMYLCASSLEPPGGGSYGYTFGSGTRLTVV.

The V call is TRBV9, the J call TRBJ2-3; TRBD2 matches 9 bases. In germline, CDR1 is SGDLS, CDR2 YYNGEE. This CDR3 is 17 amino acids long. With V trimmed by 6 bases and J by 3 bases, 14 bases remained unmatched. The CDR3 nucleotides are TGTGCCAGCACCCCTACCTCGGCGGGAGGGCCGACAGATACGCAGTATTTT. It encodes CASTPTSAGGPTDTQYF.

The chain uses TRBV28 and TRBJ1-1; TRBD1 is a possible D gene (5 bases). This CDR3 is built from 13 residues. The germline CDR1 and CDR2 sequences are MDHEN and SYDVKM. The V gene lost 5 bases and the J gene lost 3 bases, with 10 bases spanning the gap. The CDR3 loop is CASSPGTYTEAFF. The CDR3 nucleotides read TGTGCCAGCAGTCCTGGGACTTACACTGAAGCTTTCTTT.

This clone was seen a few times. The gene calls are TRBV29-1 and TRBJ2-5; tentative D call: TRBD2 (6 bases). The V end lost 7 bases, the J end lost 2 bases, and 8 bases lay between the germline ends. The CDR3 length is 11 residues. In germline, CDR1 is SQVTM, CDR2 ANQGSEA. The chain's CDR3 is CSGLAQETQYF. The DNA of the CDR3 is TGCAGCGGCCTAGCGCAAGAGACCCAGTACTTC.

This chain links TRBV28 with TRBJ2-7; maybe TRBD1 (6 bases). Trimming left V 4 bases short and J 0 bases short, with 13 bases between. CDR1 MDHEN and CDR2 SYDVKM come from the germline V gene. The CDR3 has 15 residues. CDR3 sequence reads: CASSSGQFFSYEQYF. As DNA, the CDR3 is TGTGCCAGCAGTTCAGGACAGTTCTTCTCCTACGAGCAGTACTTC.

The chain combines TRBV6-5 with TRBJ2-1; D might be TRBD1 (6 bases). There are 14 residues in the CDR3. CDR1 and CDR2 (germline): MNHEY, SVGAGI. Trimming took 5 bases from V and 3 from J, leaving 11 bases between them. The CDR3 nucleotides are TGTGCCAGCAGTCTGGGGGCCGACTACAATGAGCAGTTCTTC. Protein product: CASSLGADYNEQFF.

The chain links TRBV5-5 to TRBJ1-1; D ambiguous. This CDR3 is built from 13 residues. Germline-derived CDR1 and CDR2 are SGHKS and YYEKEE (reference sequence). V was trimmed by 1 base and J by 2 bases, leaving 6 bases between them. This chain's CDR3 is CASSLTVNTEAFF. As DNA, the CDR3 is TGTGCCAGCAGCTTGACAGTCAACACTGAAGCTTTCTTT.

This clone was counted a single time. CDR3 DNA sequence: TGTGCCAGCAGCAAGTTAGTAAAAAACTATGGCTACACCTTC. It specifies CASSKLVKNYGYTF. This rearrangement joins TRBV21-1 to TRBJ1-2. TRBV21-1 is reported as a pseudogene. This CDR3 spans 14 amino acids.

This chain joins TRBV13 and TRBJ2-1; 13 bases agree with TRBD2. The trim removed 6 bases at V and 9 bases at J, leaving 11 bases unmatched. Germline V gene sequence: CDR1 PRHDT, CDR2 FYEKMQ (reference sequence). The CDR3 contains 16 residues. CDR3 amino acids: CASRPRTSGRWSEQFF. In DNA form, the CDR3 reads TGTGCCAGCAGACCTCGGACTAGCGGGAGATGGAGTGAGCAGTTCTTC.

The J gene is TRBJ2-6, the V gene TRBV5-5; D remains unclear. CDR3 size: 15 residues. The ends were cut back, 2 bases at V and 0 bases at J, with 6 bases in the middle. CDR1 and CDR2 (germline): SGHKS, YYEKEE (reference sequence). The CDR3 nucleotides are TGTGCCAGCAGCTTTTGGAGCTCTGGGGCCAACGTCCTGACTTTC. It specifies CASSFWSSGANVLTF.

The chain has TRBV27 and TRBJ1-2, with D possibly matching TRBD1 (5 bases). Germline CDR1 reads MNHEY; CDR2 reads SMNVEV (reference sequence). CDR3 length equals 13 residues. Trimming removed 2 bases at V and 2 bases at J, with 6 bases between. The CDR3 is CASSLAGNYGYTF. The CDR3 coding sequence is TGTGCCAGCAGTTTAGCAGGGAACTATGGCTACACCTTC.

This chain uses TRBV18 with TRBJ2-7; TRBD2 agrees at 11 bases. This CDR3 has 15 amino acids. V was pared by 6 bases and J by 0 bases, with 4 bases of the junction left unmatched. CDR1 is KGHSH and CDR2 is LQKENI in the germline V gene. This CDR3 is CASSRGLAGSYEQYF. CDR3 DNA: TGTGCCAGCTCCCGCGGACTAGCGGGCTCCTACGAGCAGTACTTC.

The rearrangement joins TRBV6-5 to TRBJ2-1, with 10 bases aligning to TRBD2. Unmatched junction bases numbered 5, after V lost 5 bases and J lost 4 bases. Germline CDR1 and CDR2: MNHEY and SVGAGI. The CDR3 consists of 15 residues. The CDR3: CASSLVAGGYNEQFF. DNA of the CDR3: TGTGCCAGCAGTCTAGTAGCGGGAGGATACAATGAGCAGTTCTTC.